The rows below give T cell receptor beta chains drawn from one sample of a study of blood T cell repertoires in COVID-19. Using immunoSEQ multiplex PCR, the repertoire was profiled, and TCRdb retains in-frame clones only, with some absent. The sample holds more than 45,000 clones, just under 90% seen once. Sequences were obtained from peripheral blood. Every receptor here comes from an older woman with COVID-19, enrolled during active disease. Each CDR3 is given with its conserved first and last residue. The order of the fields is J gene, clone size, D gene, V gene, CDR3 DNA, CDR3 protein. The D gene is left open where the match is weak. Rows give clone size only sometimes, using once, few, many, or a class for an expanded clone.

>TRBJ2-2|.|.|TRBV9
TGTGCCAGCAGCGTTAGCGGCTCGAACACCGGGGAGCTGTTTTTT
CASSVSGSNTGELFF
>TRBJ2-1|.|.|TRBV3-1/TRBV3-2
TGTGCCAGCAGCCAGGACGGGACAAGGCAGTTCTTC
CASSQDGTRQFF
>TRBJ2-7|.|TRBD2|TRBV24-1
TGTGCCACCAGTGATTCTCGACTAGCGGGACTGGCCGAGCAGTACTTC
CATSDSRLAGLAEQYF
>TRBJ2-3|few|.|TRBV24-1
TGTGCCACCAGTGATTTTCGATCGCCTAACACAGATACGCAGTATTTT
CATSDFRSPNTDTQYF
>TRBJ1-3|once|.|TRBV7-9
TGTGCCAGCAGCTACAGCAGCTCTGGAAACACCATATATTTT
CASSYSSSGNTIYF
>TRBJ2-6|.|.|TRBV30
TGTGCCTGGAGCTCAGGGACAGGGGCCAACGTCCTGACTTTC
CAWSSGTGANVLTF
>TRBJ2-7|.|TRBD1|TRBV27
TGTGCCAGCAGTTTAAAGGGACAGACCTACGAGCAGTACTTC
CASSLKGQTYEQYF
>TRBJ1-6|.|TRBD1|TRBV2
TGTGCCAGCAGTGCTTTTATCGGGACAGGGTTACTCAATTCACCCCTCCACTTT
CASSAFIGTGLLNSPLHF
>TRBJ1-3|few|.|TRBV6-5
TGTGCCAGCAGTTCCCAGAGGTGGGCTGGAAACACCATATATTTT
CASSSQRWAGNTIYF
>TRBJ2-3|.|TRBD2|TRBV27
TGTGCCAGCAGACCCCACAGGACTAGCGTCACAGATACGCAGTATTTT
CASRPHRTSVTDTQYF
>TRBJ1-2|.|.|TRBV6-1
TGTGCCAGCAGTGAACCCACAGGAACAAACTATGGCTACACCTTC
CASSEPTGTNYGYTF
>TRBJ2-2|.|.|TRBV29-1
TGCAGCGTTGTTCTGAACACCGGGGAGCTGTTTTTT
CSVVLNTGELFF
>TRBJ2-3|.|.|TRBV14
TGTGCCAGCAGCCCCTGGTCAGGCCGCACAGATACGCAGTATTTT
CASSPWSGRTDTQYF
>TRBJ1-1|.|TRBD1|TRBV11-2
TGTGCCAGCAGCGGAAAGACAGGGGGCCACACTGAAGCTTTCTTT
CASSGKTGGHTEAFF
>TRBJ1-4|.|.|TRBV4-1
TGCGCCAGCAGCCAAGGTGGCAGATATAATGAAAAACTGTTTTTT
CASSQGGRYNEKLFF
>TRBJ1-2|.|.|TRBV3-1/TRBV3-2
TGTGCCAGCAGCCAAGAAATGAGGGGGACGGGCTACACCTTC
CASSQEMRGTGYTF
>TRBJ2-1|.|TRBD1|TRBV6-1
TGTGCCAGCAGTGAAATGGGGACAGGGGCTGGGGAGCAGTTCTTC
CASSEMGTGAGEQFF
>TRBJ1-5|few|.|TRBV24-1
TGTGCCACCAGTGATGCCCAGGGTATGGGCAATCAGCCCCAGCATTTT
CATSDAQGMGNQPQHF
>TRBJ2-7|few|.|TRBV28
TGTGCCAGCTCCCCTCGGCAGGCCTCCTACGAGCAGTACTTC
CASSPRQASYEQYF
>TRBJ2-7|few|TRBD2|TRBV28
TGTGCCAGCAGTTTTGCTGCGGGGGCCTACGAGCAGTACTTC
CASSFAAGAYEQYF
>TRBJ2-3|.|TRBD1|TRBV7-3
TGTGCCAGCAGCCTGGGACGACAGGGCAGGAATACGCAGTATTTT
CASSLGRQGRNTQYF
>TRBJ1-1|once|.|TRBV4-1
TGCGCCAGCAGCCAAGATCTGTTGGGGAGGAACACTGAAGCTTTCTTT
CASSQDLLGRNTEAFF
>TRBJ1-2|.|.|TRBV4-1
TGCGCCAGCAGCCAAACAGCAGGCTACTACTATGGCTACACCTTC
CASSQTAGYYYGYTF
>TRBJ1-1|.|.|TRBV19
TGTGCCAGTAGTCCACAGGGTCAAGGAAACAAGGGGGCTTTCTTT
CASSPQGQGNKGAFF
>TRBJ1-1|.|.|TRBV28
TGTGCCAGCAGTAGGGGACACCTGAACACTGAAGCTTTCTTT
CASSRGHLNTEAFF
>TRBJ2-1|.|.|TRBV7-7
TGTGCTAGCAGCTTAATGGCGGGTCCCGACAATGAGCAGTTCTTC
CASSLMAGPDNEQFF
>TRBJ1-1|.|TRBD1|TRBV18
TGTGCCAGCTCACCACAGACAGGGCCCGACACTGAAGCTTTCTTT
CASSPQTGPDTEAFF